This TCR beta chain was sequenced for a study of shared clonotypes between healthy human individuals. Overall study: Serving as donors were two women and a few men, whose ages spanned 18 to 49. CD4 naive and memory got three plates each, CD8 naive two, CD8 memory one.

Germline V CDR1 and CDR2: SGHRS, YFSETQ. J was trimmed by 3 bases and V by 3 bases; bases with no gene match: 5. The CDR3 runs to 14 residues. Clones were sequenced by immunoSEQ multiplex PCR, and TCRdb holds only the in-frame ones, with some missing. Of about 1 million clones detected, about 75% appear once; the ten largest clones hold about 1.5%. As for this clone: Its antigen is not known.

Study findings and constraints: Investigators expected sequencing depth to affect clonotype sharing among donors. Naive CD4 clonotype sharing across a few donors was around 5%.

This clonotype was sampled from a man younger than 35 in good health. This rearrangement joins TRBV5-1 to TRBJ2-5; 7 bases line up with TRBD2. Material: memory CD4+ T cells sorted from blood. Subset here: CD45RA-negative fraction. CDR3 region: CASSSLAGEETQYF. The CDR3 bases are TGCGCCAGCAGCTCGTTGGCGGGGGAAGAGACCCAGTACTTC.